Sequencing of this T cell receptor (beta chain) was carried out in a study of T cell clones after liver transplantation. As for the study in general: Timepoints were pre-transplant, pre-withdrawal, and after withdrawal was completed or failed.

In germline, CDR1 is SGHRS, CDR2 YFSETQ. The CDR3 spans 15 residues. V lost 4 bases, J lost 3 bases, and 4 bases stayed unmatched. Repertoires were generated with immunoSEQ multiplex PCR, while TCRdb's copy carries only in-frame clones and drops some. The sample carries about 74,000 clones, 75% to 85% recorded once. The chain combines TRBV5-1 with TRBJ2-7; 13 positions agree with TRBD2. The sequencing here drew on CD4+ T cells from blood, taken before liver transplant. This receptor was obtained from a human donor who received a liver transplant. CDR3 sequence: CASSPGLAGDYEQYF. In nucleotides, the CDR3 is TGCGCCAGCAGCCCTGGACTAGCGGGAGACTACGAGCAGTACTTC.